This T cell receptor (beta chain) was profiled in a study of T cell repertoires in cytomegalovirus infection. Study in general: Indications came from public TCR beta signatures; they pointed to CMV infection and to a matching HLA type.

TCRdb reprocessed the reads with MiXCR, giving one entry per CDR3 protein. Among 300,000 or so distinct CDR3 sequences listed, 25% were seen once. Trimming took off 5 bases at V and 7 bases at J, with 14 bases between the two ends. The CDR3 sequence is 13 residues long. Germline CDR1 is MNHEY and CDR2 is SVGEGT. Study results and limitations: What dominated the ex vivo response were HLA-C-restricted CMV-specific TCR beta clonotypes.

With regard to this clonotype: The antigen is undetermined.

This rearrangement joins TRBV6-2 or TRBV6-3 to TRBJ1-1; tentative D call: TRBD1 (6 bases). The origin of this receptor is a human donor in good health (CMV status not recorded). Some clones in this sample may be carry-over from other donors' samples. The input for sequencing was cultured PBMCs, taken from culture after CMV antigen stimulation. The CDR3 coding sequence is TGTGCCAGCAGTGCTTCCGGGACACTTGAAGCTTTCTTT. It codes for CASSASGTLEAFF.